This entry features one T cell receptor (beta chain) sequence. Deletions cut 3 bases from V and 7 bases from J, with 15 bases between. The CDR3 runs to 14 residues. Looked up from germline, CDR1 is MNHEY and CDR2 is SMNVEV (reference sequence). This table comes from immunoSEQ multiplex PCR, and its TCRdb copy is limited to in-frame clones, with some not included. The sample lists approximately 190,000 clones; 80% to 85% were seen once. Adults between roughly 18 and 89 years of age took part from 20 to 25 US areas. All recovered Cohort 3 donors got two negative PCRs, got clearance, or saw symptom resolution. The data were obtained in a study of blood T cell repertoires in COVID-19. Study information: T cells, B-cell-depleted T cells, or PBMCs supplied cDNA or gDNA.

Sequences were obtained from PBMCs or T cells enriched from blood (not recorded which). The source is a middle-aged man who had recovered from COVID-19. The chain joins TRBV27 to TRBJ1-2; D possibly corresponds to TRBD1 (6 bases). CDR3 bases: TGTGCCAGCAGTTTGAGGGGGGGGAGAGGTGGCTACACCTTC. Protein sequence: CASSLRGGRGGYTF.